Presented here are 15 T cell receptor beta chains from one specimen sequenced in a study of blood T cell repertoires in COVID-19. Clones were read by immunoSEQ multiplex PCR, and TCRdb kept only the in-frame ones, dropping some. The sample shows around 110,000 clones, around 78% of them seen only once. Specimen: peripheral blood. All receptors come from a man between 25 and 39 years old with acute or convalescent COVID-19.

The CDR3 loop reads CASSSREGDNTGELFF. In nucleotides, the CDR3 is TGTGCCAGCAGCTCCCGCGAGGGGGACAACACCGGGGAGCTGTTTTTT. This chain links TRBV4-2 with TRBJ2-2; a possible D gene is TRBD1 (6 bases). Germline lookup yields CDR1 LGHNA and CDR2 YNFKEQ. With 5 bases removed from V and 2 bases from J, the gap between germline ends came to 15 bases. This CDR3 is built from 16 residues.

V is TRBV6-5 and J is TRBJ2-2, with 8 bases matching TRBD2. Germline trimming cut 3 bases from V and 5 bases from J; bases unmatched to any gene: 5. Germline V gene sequence: CDR1 MNHEY, CDR2 SVGAGI. The CDR3 has 15 amino acids. CDR3 DNA: TGTGCCAGCAGTTATCGGGCGGGAGGAACCGGGGAGCTGTTTTTT. This encodes CASSYRAGGTGELFF.

The chain couples TRBV19 to TRBJ1-1; the D gene is possibly TRBD1 (5 bases). The germline V gene encodes CDR1 LNHDA and CDR2 SQIVND (reference sequence). The CDR3 runs 15 residues. V dropped 5 bases and J dropped 1 base, with 14 bases sitting between them. This chain's CDR3 is CASSFGGRGNTEAFF. The CDR3 DNA follows: TGTGCCAGTAGTTTCGGGGGAAGGGGGAACACTGAAGCTTTCTTT.

The chain combines TRBV3-1 (or the pseudogene TRBV3-2) with TRBJ2-5, with 8 bases lining up with TRBD2. This CDR3 has 15 residues. With 1 base clipped from V and 8 bases from J, the junction kept 9 bases outside the gene matches. The germline V gene has CDR1 LGHDT and CDR2 YNNKEL (reference sequence). CDR3 DNA: TGTGCCAGCAGCCAAGGTCAAGCGGGAGTACCAACCCAGTACTTC. Amino acid sequence: CASSQGQAGVPTQYF.

The chain couples TRBV24-1 to TRBJ2-3; the match to TRBD1 covers 8 bases. V trimming: 1 base; J trimming: 4 bases; junction bases outside the gene matches: 3. The CDR3 runs to 15 residues. Germline CDR1 reads KGHDR; CDR2 reads SFDVKD. This CDR3 is CATSDFDRGADTQYF. The CDR3 DNA reads as TGTGCCACCAGTGATTTTGACAGGGGTGCAGATACGCAGTATTTT.

The chain couples TRBV4-1 to TRBJ1-5; D is unresolved. The CDR3 sequence is 14 residues long. Per germline, CDR1 MGHRA and CDR2 YSYEKL. Between the trimmed V and J ends, which lost 0 bases and 8 bases, there was a span of 11 bases. The CDR3 protein is CASSQDSGWEPQHF. CDR3 nucleotide sequence: TGCGCCAGCAGCCAAGATTCAGGCTGGGAGCCCCAGCATTTT.

This sequence joins TRBV12-3 or TRBV12-4 and TRBJ2-2; D unclear. Trimming stripped 4 bases from V and 1 base from J, with 4 bases between. This CDR3 is built from 13 residues. In nucleotides, the CDR3 is TGTGCCAGCAGTTCTCGGAACACCGGGGAGCTGTTTTTT. It encodes CASSSRNTGELFF.

This clone was observed a single time. This chain joins TRBV6-5 and TRBJ1-1; 9 nucleotides align to TRBD1. CDR1 and CDR2 from the germline V gene are MNHEY and SVGAGI. CDR3 length: 15 residues. The ends lost 2 bases at V and 7 bases at J; junction bases unmatched: 8. The CDR3 DNA is TGTGCCAGCAGTTACCCAAAGGGACAGGGAGTTGAAGCTTTCTTT. Protein: CASSYPKGQGVEAFF.

The rearrangement joins TRBV4-3 to TRBJ1-4, with 7 bases lining up with TRBD1. Germline V gene data show CDR1 as LGHNA and CDR2 as YSLEER. The CDR3 is 16 residues long. The junction had 5 bases not matched to a gene; V was cut back by 0 bases and J by 4 bases. In DNA form, the CDR3 reads TGCGCCAGCAGCCAAGATGCGGGGACAGTTAATGAAAAACTGTTTTTT. Its protein is CASSQDAGTVNEKLFF.

The chain uses TRBV27 and TRBJ1-1; D perhaps matches TRBD1 (5 bases). V lost 5 bases and J 5 bases, leaving 18 bases between the germline ends. In germline, CDR1 is MNHEY, CDR2 SMNVEV (reference sequence). This CDR3 spans 15 amino acids. As DNA, the CDR3 is TGTGCCAGCAGTGTGACAGTTGTGTTAGGGACTGAAGCTTTCTTT. Translating it yields CASSVTVVLGTEAFF.

The chain is built from TRBV19 and TRBJ1-1, with 7 bases lining up with TRBD1. The V segment lost 3 bases and the J segment 5 bases; nucleotides outside the gene matches: 12. Germline-derived CDR1 and CDR2 are LNHDA and SQIVND (reference sequence). CDR3 length: 16 residues. CDR3 in amino acids: CASSISGGLGKTEAFF. DNA for the CDR3: TGTGCCAGTAGTATTTCAGGGGGGCTAGGAAAGACTGAAGCTTTCTTT.

This chain links TRBV5-4 with TRBJ1-2; TRBD1 is a possible D gene (6 bases). Germline V CDR1 and CDR2: SGHNT, YYREEE (reference sequence). CDR3 size: 13 residues. V was cut by 0 bases and J by 5 bases, with 8 bases left in between. The chain's CDR3 is CASSLDREYGYTF. For the CDR3, the DNA is TGTGCCAGCAGCTTGGACAGGGAATATGGCTACACCTTC.

In its sample, this clone was seen a few times. The J gene is TRBJ2-2, the V gene TRBV5-4; D is undetermined. The CDR3 extends over 15 amino acids. Germline-derived CDR1 and CDR2 are SGHNT and YYREEE (reference sequence). V was shortened by 0 bases and J by 2 bases, with 8 bases between the two germline ends. The CDR3 protein is CASSLGAQNTGELFF. The DNA for the CDR3 is TGTGCCAGCAGCTTGGGGGCTCAAAACACCGGGGAGCTGTTTTTT.

This chain links TRBV19 with TRBJ2-3; possibly TRBD2 for D (6 bases). The CDR3 has 14 amino acids. Germline V gene lookup returns CDR1 LNHDA and CDR2 SQIVND (reference sequence). V lost 1 base to trimming and J lost 1 base, with 6 bases between them. This CDR3 reads CASSIASGTDTQYF. CDR3 sequence (DNA): TGTGCCAGTAGTATAGCTAGCGGCACAGATACGCAGTATTTT.

This chain joins TRBV19 and TRBJ2-2; TRBD1 agrees at 8 bases. The CDR3 runs 13 residues. Trimming removed 9 bases from V and 6 bases from J; junction bases left unmatched: 6. The germline gives CDR1 LNHDA, CDR2 SQIVND (reference sequence). CDR3 DNA: TGTGCCAGCCAGGGGGCTTTCGCCGGGGAGCTGTTTTTT. Translating gives CASQGAFAGELFF.